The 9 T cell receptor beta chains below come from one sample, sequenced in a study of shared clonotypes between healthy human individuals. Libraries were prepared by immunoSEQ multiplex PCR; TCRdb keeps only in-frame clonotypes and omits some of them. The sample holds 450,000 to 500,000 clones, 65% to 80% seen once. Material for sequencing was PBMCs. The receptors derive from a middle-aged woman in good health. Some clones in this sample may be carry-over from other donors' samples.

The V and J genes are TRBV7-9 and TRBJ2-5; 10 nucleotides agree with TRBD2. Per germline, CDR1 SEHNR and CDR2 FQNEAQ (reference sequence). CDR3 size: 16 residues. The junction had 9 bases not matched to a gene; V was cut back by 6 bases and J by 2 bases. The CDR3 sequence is CASSPRTSGYQETQYF. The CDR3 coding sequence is TGTGCCAGCAGTCCGCGGACTAGCGGATATCAAGAGACCCAGTACTTC.

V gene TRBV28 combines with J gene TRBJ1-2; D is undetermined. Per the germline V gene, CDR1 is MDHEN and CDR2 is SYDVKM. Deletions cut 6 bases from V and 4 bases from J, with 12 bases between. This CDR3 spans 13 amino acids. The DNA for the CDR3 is TGTGCCAGCAGCCCCTCGAGCGGCTATGGCTACACCTTC. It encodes CASSPSSGYGYTF.

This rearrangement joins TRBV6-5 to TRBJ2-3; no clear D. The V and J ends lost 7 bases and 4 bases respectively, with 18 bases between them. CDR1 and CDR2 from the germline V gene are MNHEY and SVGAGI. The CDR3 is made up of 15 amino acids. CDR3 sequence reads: CASTPQSGRSDTQYF. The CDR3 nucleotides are TGTGCCAGCACCCCTCAGAGTGGTAGATCAGATACGCAGTATTTT.

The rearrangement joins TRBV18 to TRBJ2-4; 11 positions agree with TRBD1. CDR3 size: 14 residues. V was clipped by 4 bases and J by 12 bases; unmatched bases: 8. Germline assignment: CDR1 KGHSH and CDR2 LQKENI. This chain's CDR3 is CASSRSGTGGPQYF. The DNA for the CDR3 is TGTGCCAGCTCACGATCCGGGACAGGGGGACCTCAGTACTTC.

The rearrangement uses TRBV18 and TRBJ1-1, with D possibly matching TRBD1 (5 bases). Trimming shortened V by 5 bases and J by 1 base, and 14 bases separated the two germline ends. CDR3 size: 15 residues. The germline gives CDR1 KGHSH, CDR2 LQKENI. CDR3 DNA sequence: TGTGCCAGCTCAAAACCCCCCGACAGGAACACTGAAGCTTTCTTT. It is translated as CASSKPPDRNTEAFF.

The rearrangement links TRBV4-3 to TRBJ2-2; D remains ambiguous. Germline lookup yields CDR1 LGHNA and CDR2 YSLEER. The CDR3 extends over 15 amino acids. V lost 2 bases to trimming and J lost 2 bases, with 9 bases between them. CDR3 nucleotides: TGCGCCAGCAGCCAAACGGAATACAACACCGGGGAGCTGTTTTTT. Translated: CASSQTEYNTGELFF.

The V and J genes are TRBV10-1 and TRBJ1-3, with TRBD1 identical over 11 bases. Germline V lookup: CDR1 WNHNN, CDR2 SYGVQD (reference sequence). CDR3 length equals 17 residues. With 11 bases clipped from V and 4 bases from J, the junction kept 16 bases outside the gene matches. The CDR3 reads CAPCGLGQGVPGNTIYF. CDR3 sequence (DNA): TGCGCCCCGTGTGGGTTGGGACAGGGGGTTCCGGGAAACACCATATATTTT.

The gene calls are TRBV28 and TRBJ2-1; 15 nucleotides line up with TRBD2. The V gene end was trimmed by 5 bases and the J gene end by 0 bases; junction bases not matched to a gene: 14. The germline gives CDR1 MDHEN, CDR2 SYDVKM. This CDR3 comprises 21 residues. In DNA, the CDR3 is TGTGCCAGCAGTCCATTGTTGGGGACTAGCGGGAGGCAATTCTCCTACAATGAGCAGTTCTTC. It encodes CASSPLLGTSGRQFSYNEQFF.

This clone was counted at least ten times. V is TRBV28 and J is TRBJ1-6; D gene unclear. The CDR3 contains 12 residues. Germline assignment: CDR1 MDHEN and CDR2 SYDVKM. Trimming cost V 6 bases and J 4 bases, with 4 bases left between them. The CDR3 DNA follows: TGTGCCAGCAGGGGGTATAATTCACCCCTCCACTTT. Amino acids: CASRGYNSPLHF.